The rows below give T cell receptor beta chains drawn from one sample of a study of T cells in Graves' hyperthyroidism and ophthalmopathy. One entry per CDR3 protein, called by TCRdb with MiXCR from the multiplex PCR reads. The sample yields around 600,000 distinct CDR3 sequences, roughly 15% seen once. Sequencing was carried out using blood. The receptor source for this set is a woman between 50 and 59 years old with Graves' ophthalmopathy. Both conserved end residues are part of each CDR3. The D gene is left open where the match is weak. Rows may omit the clone size; those that give it use once, few, many or a size class.

TRBJ2-7	many	TRBV2	TRBD1	CASSVYIGTGGHEQYF	TGTGCCAGCAGTGTGTATATCGGGACAGGGGGCCACGAGCAGTACTTC
TRBJ1-1	NA	TRBV4-3	TRBD1	CASSQDGTGSTEAFF	TGCGCCAGCAGCCAAGATGGGACAGGGAGCACTGAAGCTTTCTTT
TRBJ1-1	many	TRBV3-1	NA	CASSQETHLAFF	TGTGCCAGCAGCCAAGAGACTCACCTGGCTTTCTTT
TRBJ2-1	NA	TRBV12-3/TRBV12-4	TRBD2	CASSLGTSGTSYNEQFF	TGTGCCAGCAGTTTGGGGACTAGCGGAACCTCCTACAATGAGCAGTTCTTC
TRBJ2-2	few	TRBV27	NA	CASRQTSSTGELFF	TGTGCCAGCAGACAAACTAGTTCCACCGGGGAGCTGTTTTTT
TRBJ1-1	NA	TRBV11-2	NA	CASSFGGDWSTEAFF	TGTGCCAGCAGCTTTGGGGGGGATTGGAGTACTGAAGCTTTCTTT
TRBJ2-2	few	TRBV15	NA	CATSRESRQNTGELFF	TGTGCCACCAGCAGAGAGTCGCGGCAGAACACCGGGGAGCTGTTTTTT
TRBJ1-2	many	TRBV18	NA	CASSPLEQGGYTF	TGTGCCAGCTCACCACTAGAACAAGGTGGCTACACCTTC
TRBJ1-1	NA	TRBV6-1	NA	CASSPRPGGNTEAFF	TGTGCCAGCAGTCCCAGGCCGGGTGGGAACACTGAAGCTTTCTTT
TRBJ2-1	NA	TRBV10-3	TRBD2	CAIRRTSGRLEQFF	TGTGCCATCAGACGGACTAGCGGGAGGCTTGAGCAGTTCTTC
TRBJ2-2	NA	TRBV28	TRBD2	CASSLWTSGNPGELFF	TGTGCCAGCAGTTTATGGACTAGCGGGAATCCCGGGGAGCTGTTTTTT
TRBJ2-7	many	TRBV27	NA	CASSQGLESSYEQYF	TGTGCCAGCAGTCAGGGACTTGAGAGCTCCTACGAGCAGTACTTC
TRBJ2-1	many	TRBV7-2	TRBD2	CASRRAGDEQFF	TGTGCCAGCAGGCGGGCGGGGGATGAGCAGTTCTTC
TRBJ1-4	NA	TRBV6-5	NA	CASSSIGTSGGKLFF	TGTGCCAGCAGTTCGATAGGCACCTCGGGGGGAAAACTGTTTTTT
TRBJ1-1	many	TRBV7-9	TRBD1	CASSSPDRLNTEAFF	TGTGCCAGCAGCTCGCCGGACAGGCTGAACACTGAAGCTTTCTTT
TRBJ2-7	many	TRBV11-2	NA	CASSLDKGYEQYF	TGTGCCAGCAGCTTAGATAAAGGCTACGAGCAGTACTTC
TRBJ2-7	few	TRBV5-5	NA	CTSSLHQGYEQYF	TGTACCAGCAGCTTGCATCAGGGCTACGAGCAGTACTTC
TRBJ1-5	many	TRBV20-1	NA	CSASRESNQPQHF	TGCAGTGCCAGCCGGGAGAGCAATCAGCCCCAGCATTTT
TRBJ2-2	many	TRBV12-3/TRBV12-4	TRBD2	CASSAGDSNTGELFF	TGTGCCAGCAGCGCGGGGGATTCGAACACCGGGGAGCTGTTTTTT
TRBJ2-2	many	TRBV11-2	TRBD2	CASSSLAGVPGELFF	TGTGCCAGCAGCTCTCTAGCGGGAGTACCCGGGGAGCTGTTTTTT
TRBJ1-5	few	TRBV19	NA	CASSLGHADWPQHF	TGTGCCAGTAGTTTGGGCCACGCGGATTGGCCCCAGCATTTT
TRBJ1-3	NA	TRBV7-6	NA	CASSLKDGASGNTIYF	TGTGCCAGCAGCTTAAAGGACGGGGCCTCTGGAAACACCATATATTTT
TRBJ1-2	many	TRBV13	NA	CASSSLRGRINYGYTF	TGTGCCAGCAGCTCCCTAAGGGGCAGGATTAACTATGGCTACACCTTC
TRBJ1-2	many	TRBV6-1	NA	CASSYSPDGGENYGYTF	TGTGCCAGCAGTTATAGTCCCGACGGGGGGGAGAACTATGGCTACACCTTC
TRBJ2-1	many	TRBV29-1	NA	CSVRGLGVDEQFF	TGCAGCGTCCGCGGGTTGGGTGTCGATGAGCAGTTCTTC
TRBJ2-1	few	TRBV25-1	TRBD1	CASSLDRGPINEQFF	TGTGCCAGCAGTTTGGACAGGGGGCCTATCAATGAGCAGTTCTTC
TRBJ1-6	NA	TRBV15	NA	CATSRDRGRNSPLHF	TGTGCCACCAGCAGAGACAGGGGACGGAATTCACCCCTCCACTTT
TRBJ2-5	many	TRBV28	NA	CASSPGGGPGETQYF	TGTGCCAGCAGTCCCGGAGGAGGTCCGGGAGAGACCCAGTACTTC
TRBJ1-2	few	TRBV18	NA	CASSPLTRHPRGDYGYTF	TGTGCCAGCTCACCCTTAACAAGACATCCCAGAGGGGACTATGGCTACACCTTC
TRBJ1-2	many	TRBV7-8	TRBD1	CASSRHRTGTGHGYTF	TGTGCCAGCAGCCGACACCGAACCGGGACAGGCCATGGCTACACCTTC
TRBJ2-1	NA	TRBV9	TRBD2	CASSSRLAGAGFLKYNEQFF	TGTGCCAGCAGCAGCCGACTAGCGGGGGCGGGGTTCCTAAAGTACAATGAGCAGTTCTTC
TRBJ2-4	many	TRBV11-2	TRBD1	CASSWTGNGENIQYF	TGTGCCAGCAGCTGGACAGGGAACGGTGAAAACATTCAGTACTTC
TRBJ1-1	many	TRBV12-3/TRBV12-4	TRBD1	CASHGQGYTEAFF	TGTGCCAGCCACGGACAGGGATACACTGAAGCTTTCTTT
TRBJ1-1	NA	TRBV12-3/TRBV12-4	NA	CASSWGRTTEAFF	TGTGCCAGCAGTTGGGGCAGGACCACTGAAGCTTTCTTT
TRBJ1-5	few	TRBV12-3/TRBV12-4	NA	CASSPAWGSNQPQHF	TGTGCCAGCAGTCCCGCGTGGGGCAGCAATCAGCCCCAGCATTTT
TRBJ2-1	many	TRBV7-9	TRBD2	CASSPLVGLAGNEQFF	TGTGCCAGCAGCCCCCTAGTTGGACTAGCGGGAAATGAGCAGTTCTTC
TRBJ2-2	many	TRBV5-1	TRBD1	CASDPGQETGELFF	TGCGCCAGCGATCCCGGACAGGAGACCGGGGAGCTGTTTTTT
TRBJ2-7	many	TRBV7-2	TRBD2	CASSLASSGYVSYEQYF	TGTGCCAGCAGCTTAGCGTCTAGCGGGTACGTCTCCTACGAGCAGTACTTC
TRBJ2-7	many	TRBV7-9	NA	CASTGPSYEQYF	TGTGCCAGCACAGGGCCTTCCTACGAGCAGTACTTC
TRBJ2-7	many	TRBV29-1	NA	CSVARLGESYEQYF	TGCAGCGTTGCCCGATTGGGGGAGTCGTACGAGCAGTACTTC
TRBJ2-5	many	TRBV20-1	TRBD2	CSASDPGRRETQYF	TGCAGTGCTAGCGACCCCGGGAGGCGAGAGACCCAGTACTTC
TRBJ2-2	NA	TRBV5-4	TRBD2	CASSSLQTSGMFNTGELFF	TGTGCCAGCAGCTCCCTGCAGACTAGCGGGATGTTTAACACCGGGGAGCTGTTTTTT
TRBJ1-1	many	TRBV18	TRBD1	CASSPQGQGVRLNTEAFF	TGTGCCAGCTCACCACAAGGACAGGGCGTCAGGTTGAACACTGAAGCTTTCTTT
TRBJ2-7	few	TRBV28	TRBD1	CASRGTGVGYEQYF	TGTGCCAGCAGGGGGACAGGGGTAGGCTACGAGCAGTACTTC